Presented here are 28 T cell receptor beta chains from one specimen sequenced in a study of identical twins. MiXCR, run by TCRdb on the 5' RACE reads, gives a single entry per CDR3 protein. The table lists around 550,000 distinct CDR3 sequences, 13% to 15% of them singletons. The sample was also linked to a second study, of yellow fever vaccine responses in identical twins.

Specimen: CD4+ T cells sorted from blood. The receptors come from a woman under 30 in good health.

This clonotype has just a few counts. In DNA form, the CDR3 reads TGTGCCAGCAGCTTAGGACCCGGGCGTGAGGGCGAGCAGTACGTC. Translated, it gives CASSLGPGREGEQYV. The chain employs TRBV11-2 and TRBJ2-7; tentative D call: TRBD2 (5 bases). The CDR3 extends over 15 amino acids. V lost 1 base and J 6 bases, leaving 16 bases between the germline ends. The germline V gene has CDR1 SGHAT and CDR2 FQNNGV.

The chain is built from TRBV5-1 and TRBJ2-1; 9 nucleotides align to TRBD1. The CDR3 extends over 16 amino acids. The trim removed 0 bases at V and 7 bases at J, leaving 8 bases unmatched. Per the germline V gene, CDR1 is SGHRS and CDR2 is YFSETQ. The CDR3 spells CASSLDGQGYENEQFF. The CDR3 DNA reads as TGCGCCAGCAGCTTGGACGGACAGGGGTATGAAAATGAGCAGTTCTTC.

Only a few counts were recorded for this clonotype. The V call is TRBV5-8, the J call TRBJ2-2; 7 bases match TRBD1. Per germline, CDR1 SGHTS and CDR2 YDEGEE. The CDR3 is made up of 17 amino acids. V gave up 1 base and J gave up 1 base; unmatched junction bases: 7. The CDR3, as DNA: TGTGCCAGCAGCTTGCTGGGACAGATGAAGAACACCGGGGAGCTGTTTTTT. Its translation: CASSLLGQMKNTGELFF.

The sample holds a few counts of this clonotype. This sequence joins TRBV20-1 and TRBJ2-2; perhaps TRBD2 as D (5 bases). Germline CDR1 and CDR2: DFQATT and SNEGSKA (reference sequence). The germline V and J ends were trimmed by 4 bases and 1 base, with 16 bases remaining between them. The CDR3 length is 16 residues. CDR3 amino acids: CSAKGRTSLNTGELFF. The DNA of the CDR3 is TGCAGTGCTAAGGGTCGGACTTCTCTGAACACCGGGGAGCTGTTTTTT.

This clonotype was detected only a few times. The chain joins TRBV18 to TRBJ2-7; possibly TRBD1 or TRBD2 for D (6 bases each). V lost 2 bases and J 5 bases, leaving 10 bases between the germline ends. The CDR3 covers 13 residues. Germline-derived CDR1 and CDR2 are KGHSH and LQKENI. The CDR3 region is CASSPTGGDEQYV. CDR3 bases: TGTGCCAGCTCACCAACCGGGGGCGACGAGCAGTACGTC.

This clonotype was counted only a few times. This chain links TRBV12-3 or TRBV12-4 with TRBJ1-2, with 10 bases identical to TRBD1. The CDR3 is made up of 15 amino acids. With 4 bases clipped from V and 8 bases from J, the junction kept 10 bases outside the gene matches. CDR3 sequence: CASSSSGQGFEGYTF. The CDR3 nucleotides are TGTGCCAGCAGTTCCTCGGGACAGGGGTTCGAGGGCTACACCTTC.

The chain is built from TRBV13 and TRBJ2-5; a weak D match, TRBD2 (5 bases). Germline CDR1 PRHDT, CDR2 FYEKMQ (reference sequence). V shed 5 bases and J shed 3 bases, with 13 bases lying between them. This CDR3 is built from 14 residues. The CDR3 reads CASSTPLAKETQYF. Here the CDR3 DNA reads TGTGCCAGCAGCACCCCCCTAGCAAAAGAGACCCAGTACTTC.

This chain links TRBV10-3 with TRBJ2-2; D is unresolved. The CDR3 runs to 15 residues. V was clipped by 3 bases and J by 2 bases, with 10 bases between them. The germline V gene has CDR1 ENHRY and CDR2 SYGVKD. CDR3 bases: TGTGCCATCAGTGATAGACACTCTAACACCGGGGAGCTGTTTTTT. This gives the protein CAISDRHSNTGELFF.

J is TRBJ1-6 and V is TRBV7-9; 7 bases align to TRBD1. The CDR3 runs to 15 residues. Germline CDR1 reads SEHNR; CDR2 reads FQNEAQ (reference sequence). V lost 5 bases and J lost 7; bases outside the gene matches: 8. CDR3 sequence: CASSPEGQWNSPLHF. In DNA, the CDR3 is TGTGCCAGCAGCCCCGAGGGACAGTGGAATTCACCCCTCCACTTT.

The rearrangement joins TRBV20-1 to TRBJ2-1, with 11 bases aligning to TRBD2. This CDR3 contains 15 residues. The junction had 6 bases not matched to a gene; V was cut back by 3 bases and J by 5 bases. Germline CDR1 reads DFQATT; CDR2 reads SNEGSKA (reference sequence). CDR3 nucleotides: TGCAGTGCTAGTAAAGTTAGCGGGAGGGACAATGAGCAGTTCTTC. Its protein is CSASKVSGRDNEQFF.

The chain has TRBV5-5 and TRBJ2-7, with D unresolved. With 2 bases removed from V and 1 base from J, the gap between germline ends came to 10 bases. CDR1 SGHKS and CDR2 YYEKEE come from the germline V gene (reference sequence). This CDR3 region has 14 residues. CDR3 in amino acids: CASSFVGPSYEQYV. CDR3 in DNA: TGTGCCAGCAGCTTCGTAGGGCCGTCCTACGAGCAGTACGTC.

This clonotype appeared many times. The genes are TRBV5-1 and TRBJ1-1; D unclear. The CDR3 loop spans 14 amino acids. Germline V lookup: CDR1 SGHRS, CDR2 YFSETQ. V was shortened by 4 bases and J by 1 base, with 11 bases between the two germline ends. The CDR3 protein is CASSPGSQNTEAFF. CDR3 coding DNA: TGCGCCAGCAGCCCTGGGAGCCAGAACACTGAAGCTTTCTTT.

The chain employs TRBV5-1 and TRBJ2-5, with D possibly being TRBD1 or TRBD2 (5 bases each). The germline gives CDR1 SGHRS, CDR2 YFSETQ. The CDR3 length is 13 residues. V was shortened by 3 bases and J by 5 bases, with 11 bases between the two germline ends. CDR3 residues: CASSWGNPETQYF. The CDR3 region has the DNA TGCGCCAGCAGCTGGGGGAACCCGGAGACCCAGTACTTC. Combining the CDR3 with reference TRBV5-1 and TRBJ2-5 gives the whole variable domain KAGVTQTPRYLIKTRGQQVTLSCSPISGHRSVSWYQQTPGQGLQFLFEYFSETQRNKGNFPGRFSGRQFSNSRSEMNVSTLELGDSALYLCASSWGNPETQYFGPGTRLLVL.

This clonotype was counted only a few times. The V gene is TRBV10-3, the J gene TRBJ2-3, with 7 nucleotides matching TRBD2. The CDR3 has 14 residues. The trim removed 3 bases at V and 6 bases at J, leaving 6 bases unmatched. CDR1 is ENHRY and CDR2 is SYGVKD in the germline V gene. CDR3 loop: CAISDGGGRDTQYF. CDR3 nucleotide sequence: TGTGCCATCAGTGACGGCGGGGGAAGGGATACGCAGTATTTT.

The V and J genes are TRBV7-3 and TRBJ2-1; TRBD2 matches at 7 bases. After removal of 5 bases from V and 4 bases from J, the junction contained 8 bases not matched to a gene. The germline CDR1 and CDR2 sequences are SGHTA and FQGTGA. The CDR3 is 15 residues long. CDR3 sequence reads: CASSRRDYQYNEQFF. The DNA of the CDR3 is TGTGCCAGCAGCCGCCGGGACTACCAATACAATGAGCAGTTCTTC.

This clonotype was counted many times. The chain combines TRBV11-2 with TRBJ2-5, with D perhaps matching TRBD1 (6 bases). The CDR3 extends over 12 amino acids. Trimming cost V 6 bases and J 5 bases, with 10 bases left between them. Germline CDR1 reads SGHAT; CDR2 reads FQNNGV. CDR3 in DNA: TGTGCCAGCAGACGTACAGGGGAGACCCAGTACTTC. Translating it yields CASRRTGETQYF.

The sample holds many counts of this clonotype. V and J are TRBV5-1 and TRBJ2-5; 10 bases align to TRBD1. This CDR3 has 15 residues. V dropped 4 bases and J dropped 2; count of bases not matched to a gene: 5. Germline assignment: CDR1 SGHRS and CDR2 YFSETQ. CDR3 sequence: CASSPGQGNQETQYF. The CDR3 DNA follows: TGCGCCAGCAGCCCGGGACAGGGGAATCAAGAGACCCAGTACTTC.

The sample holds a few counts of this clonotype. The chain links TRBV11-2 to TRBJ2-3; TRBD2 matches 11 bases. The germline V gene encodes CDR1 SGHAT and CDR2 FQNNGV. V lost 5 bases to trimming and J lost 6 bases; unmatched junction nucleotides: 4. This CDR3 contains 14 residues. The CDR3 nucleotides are TGTGCCAGCAGCCGACTAGCGGGGATGGATACGCAGTATTTT. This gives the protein CASSRLAGMDTQYF.

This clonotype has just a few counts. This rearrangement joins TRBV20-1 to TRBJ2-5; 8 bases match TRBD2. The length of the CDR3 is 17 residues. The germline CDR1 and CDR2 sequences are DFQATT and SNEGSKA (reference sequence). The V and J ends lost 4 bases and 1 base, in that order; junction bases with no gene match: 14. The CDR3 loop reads CSATIRQRETFQETQYF. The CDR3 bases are TGCAGTGCTACTATACGCCAGCGGGAGACTTTCCAAGAGACCCAGTACTTC.

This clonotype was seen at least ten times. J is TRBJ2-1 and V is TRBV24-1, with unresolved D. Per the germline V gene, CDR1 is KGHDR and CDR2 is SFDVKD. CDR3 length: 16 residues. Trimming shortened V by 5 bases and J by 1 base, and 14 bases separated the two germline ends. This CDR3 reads CATSASSGLSYNEQFF. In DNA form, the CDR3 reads TGTGCCACCAGTGCCTCTTCCGGATTATCCTACAATGAGCAGTTCTTC.

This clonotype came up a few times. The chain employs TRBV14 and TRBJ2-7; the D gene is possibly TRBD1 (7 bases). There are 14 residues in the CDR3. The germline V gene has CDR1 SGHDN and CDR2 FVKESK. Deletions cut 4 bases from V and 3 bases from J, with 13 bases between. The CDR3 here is CASSPRQGGYEQYF. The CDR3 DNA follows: TGTGCCAGCAGCCCTAGACAGGGAGGCTACGAGCAGTACTTC.

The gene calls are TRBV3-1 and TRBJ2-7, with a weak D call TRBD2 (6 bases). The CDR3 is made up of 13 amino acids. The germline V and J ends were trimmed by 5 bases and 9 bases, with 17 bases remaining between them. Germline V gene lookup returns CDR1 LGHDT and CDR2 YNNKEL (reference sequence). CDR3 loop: CASSTNGTPRQYF. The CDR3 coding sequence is TGTGCCAGCAGCACCAACGGGACTCCGAGGCAGTACTTC.

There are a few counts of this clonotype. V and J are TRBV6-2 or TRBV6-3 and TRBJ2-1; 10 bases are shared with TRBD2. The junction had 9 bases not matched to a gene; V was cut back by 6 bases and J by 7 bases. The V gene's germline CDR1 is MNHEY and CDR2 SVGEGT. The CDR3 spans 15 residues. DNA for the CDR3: TGTGCCAGCAGATCCGCTAGCGGGGGTAAGAATGAGCAGTTCTTC. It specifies CASRSASGGKNEQFF.

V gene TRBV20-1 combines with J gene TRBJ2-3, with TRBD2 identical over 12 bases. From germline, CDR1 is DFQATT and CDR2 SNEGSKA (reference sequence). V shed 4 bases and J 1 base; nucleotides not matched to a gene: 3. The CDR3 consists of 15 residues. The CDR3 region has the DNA TGCAGTGCTACGGGACTAGCGGGCGGCACAGATACGCAGTATTTT. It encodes CSATGLAGGTDTQYF.

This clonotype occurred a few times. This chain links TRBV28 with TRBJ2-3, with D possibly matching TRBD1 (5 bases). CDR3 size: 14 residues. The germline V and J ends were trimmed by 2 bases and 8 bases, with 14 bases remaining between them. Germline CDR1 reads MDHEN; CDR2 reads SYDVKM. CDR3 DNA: TGTGCCAGCAGTTTACCCCTCCAGGGCCGTACGCAGTATTTT. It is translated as CASSLPLQGRTQYF. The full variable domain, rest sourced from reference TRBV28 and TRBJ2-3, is DVKVTQSSRYLVKRTGEKVFLECVQDMDHENMFWYRQDPGLGLRLIYFSYDVKMKEKGDIPEGYSVSREKKERFSLILESASTNQTSMYLCASSLPLQGRTQYFGPGTRLTVL.

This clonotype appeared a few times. CDR3 sequence reads: CASSLATSYEQYF. Here the CDR3 DNA reads TGTGCCAGCAGTTTAGCAACCTCCTACGAGCAGTACTTC. The chain couples TRBV6-5 to TRBJ2-7; D unresolved. This CDR3 comprises 13 residues. Between the trimmed V and J ends, which lost 4 bases and 0 bases, there was a span of 7 bases. The germline gives CDR1 MNHEY, CDR2 SVGAGI.

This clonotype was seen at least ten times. The CDR3 here is CATSDSNPGQGNFDTQYF. The CDR3 region has the DNA TGTGCCACCAGTGATTCCAATCCGGGACAGGGTAATTTCGATACGCAGTATTTT. The chain has TRBV24-1 and TRBJ2-3, with TRBD1 matching over 9 bases. Trimming removed 2 bases from V and 6 bases from J; junction bases left unmatched: 14. This CDR3 has 18 amino acids. CDR1 KGHDR and CDR2 SFDVKD come from the germline V gene.

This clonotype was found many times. CDR3 residues: CASRTGTNTGELFF. The CDR3 region has the DNA TGTGCCAGTAGGACAGGCACGAACACCGGGGAGCTGTTTTTT. The chain combines TRBV12-3 or TRBV12-4 with TRBJ2-2; 7 bases align to TRBD1. The CDR3 totals 14 residues. Germline trimming cut 9 bases from V and 0 bases from J; bases unmatched to any gene: 4.